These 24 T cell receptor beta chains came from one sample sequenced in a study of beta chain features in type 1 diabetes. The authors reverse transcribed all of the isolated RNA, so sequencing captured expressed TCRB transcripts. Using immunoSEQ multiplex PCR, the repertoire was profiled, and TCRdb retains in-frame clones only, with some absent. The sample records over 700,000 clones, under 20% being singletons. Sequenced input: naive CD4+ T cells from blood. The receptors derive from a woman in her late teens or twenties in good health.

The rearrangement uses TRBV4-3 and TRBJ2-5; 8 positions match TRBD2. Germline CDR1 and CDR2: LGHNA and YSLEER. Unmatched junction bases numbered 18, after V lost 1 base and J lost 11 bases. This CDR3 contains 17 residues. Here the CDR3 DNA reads TGCGCCAGCAGCCAAGCTTCCTCGAGACTAGCGCGGAGGGAGCAGTACTTC. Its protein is CASSQASSRLARREQYF.

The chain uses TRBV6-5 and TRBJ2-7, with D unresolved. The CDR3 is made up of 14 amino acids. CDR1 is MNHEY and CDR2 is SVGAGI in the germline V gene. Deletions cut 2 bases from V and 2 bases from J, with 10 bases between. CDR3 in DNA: TGTGCCAGCAGTTACGGCTCAGCACCCTACGAGCAGTACTTC. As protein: CASSYGSAPYEQYF.

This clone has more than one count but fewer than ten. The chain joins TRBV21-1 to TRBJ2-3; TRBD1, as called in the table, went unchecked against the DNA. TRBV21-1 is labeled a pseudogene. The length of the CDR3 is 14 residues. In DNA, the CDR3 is TGTGCCAGCAGGGACAGGGGAAGCACAGATACGCAGTATTTT. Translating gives CASRDRGSTDTQYF.

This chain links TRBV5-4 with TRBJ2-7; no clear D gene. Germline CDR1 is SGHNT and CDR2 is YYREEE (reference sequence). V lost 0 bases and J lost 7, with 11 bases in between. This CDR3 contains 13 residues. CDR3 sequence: CASSLAYSSEQYF. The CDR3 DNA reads TGTGCCAGCAGCTTGGCCTATTCGTCGGAGCAGTACTTC.

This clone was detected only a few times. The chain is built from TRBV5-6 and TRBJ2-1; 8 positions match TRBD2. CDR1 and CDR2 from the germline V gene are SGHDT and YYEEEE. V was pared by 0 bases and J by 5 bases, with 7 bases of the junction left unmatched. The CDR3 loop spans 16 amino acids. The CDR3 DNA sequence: TGTGCCAGCAGCTTGGGGGTTAGCGGGGCGAACAATGAGCAGTTCTTC. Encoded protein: CASSLGVSGANNEQFF.

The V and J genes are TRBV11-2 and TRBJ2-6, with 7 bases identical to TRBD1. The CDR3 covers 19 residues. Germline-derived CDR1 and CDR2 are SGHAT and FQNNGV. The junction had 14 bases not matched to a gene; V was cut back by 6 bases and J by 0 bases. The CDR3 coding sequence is TGTGCCAGCAGTTCCGCCCCGGGACAGTTGATCTCTGGGGCCAACGTCCTGACTTTC. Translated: CASSSAPGQLISGANVLTF.

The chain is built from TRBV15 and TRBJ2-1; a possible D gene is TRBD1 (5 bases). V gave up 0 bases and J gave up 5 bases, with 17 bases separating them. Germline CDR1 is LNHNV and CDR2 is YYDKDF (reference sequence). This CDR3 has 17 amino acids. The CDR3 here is CATSREWFRAENNEQFF. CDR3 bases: TGTGCCACCAGCAGAGAATGGTTCAGGGCAGAGAACAATGAGCAGTTCTTC.

CDR3 DNA: TGCGCCAGCAGCGAGGGACTAGCGGGGACTCAAGAGACCCAGTACTTC. Its protein product is CASSEGLAGTQETQYF. The rearrangement links TRBV5-1 to TRBJ2-5; 13 nucleotides agree with TRBD2. The CDR3 has 16 residues. V trimming: 4 bases; J trimming: 2 bases; junction bases outside the gene matches: 5. Germline V gene data show CDR1 as SGHRS and CDR2 as YFSETQ.

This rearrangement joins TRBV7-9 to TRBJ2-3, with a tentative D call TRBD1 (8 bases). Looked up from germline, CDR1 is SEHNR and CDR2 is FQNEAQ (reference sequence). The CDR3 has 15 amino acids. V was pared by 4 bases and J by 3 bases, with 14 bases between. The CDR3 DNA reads TGTGCCAGCAGCTCCACAGGGGGGGTGACAGATACGCAGTATTTT. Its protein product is CASSSTGGVTDTQYF.

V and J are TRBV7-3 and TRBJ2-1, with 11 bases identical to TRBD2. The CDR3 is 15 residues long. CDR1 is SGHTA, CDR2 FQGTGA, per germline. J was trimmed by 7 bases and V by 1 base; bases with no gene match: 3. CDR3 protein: CASSLRASGRNEQFF. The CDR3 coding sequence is TGTGCCAGCAGCTTAAGGGCTAGCGGGAGGAATGAGCAGTTCTTC.

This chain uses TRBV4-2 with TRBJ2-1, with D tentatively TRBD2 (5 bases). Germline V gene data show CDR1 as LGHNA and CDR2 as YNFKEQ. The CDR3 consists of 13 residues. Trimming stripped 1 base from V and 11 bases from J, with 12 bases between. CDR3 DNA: TGTGCCAGCAGCCAAGTTCGCGGGCCCCAGCAGTTCTTC. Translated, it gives CASSQVRGPQQFF.

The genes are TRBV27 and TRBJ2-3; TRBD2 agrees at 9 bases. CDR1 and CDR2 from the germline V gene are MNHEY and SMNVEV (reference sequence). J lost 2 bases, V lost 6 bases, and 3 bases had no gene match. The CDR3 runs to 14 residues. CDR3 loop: CASRRGGTTDTQYF. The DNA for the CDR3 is TGTGCCAGCAGGCGGGGGGGAACCACAGATACGCAGTATTTT.

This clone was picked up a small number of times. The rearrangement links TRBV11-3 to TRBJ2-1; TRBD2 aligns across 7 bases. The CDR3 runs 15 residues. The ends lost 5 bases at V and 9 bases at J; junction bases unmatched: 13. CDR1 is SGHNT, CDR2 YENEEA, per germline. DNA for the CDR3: TGTGCCAGCAGCCAGCCGGGACTGACGGGGGGTGAGCAGTTCTTC. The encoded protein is CASSQPGLTGGEQFF.

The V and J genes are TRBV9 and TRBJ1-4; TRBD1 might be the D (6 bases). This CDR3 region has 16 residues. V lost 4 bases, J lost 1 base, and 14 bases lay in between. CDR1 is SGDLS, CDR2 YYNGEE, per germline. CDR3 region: CASSQRQELTNEKLFF. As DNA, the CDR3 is TGTGCCAGCAGCCAAAGACAGGAGCTAACTAATGAAAAACTGTTTTTT.

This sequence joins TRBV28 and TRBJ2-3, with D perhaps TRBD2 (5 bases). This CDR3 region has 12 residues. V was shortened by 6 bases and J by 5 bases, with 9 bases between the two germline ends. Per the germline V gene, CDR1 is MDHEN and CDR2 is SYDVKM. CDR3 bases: TGTGCCAGCAGGTTGCGGGTAGATACGCAGTATTTT. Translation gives CASRLRVDTQYF.

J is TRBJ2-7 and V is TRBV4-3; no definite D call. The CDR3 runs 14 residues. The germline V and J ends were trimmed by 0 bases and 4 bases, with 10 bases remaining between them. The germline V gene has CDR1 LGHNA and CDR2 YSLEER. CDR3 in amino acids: CASSQDLGGYEQYF. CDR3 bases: TGCGCCAGCAGCCAAGATCTTGGTGGGTACGAGCAGTACTTC.

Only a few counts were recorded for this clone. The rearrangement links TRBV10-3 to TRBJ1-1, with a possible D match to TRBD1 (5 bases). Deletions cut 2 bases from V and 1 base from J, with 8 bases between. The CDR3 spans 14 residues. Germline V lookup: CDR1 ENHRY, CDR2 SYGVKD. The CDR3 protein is CAISERQRNTEAFF. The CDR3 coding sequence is TGTGCCATCAGTGAGAGACAGAGGAACACTGAAGCTTTCTTT.

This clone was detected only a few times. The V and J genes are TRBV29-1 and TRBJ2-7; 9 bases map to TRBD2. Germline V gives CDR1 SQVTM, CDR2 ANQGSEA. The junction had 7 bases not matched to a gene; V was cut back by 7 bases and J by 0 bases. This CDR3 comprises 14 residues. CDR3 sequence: CSARTSATSYEQYF. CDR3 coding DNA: TGCAGCGCGAGGACTAGCGCGACCTCCTACGAGCAGTACTTC.

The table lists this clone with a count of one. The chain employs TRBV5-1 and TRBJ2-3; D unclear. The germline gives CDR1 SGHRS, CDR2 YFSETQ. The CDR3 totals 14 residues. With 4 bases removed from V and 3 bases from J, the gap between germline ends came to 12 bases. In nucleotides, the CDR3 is TGCGCCAGCAGCCAAGCCGCATTGACAGATACGCAGTATTTT. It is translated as CASSQAALTDTQYF.

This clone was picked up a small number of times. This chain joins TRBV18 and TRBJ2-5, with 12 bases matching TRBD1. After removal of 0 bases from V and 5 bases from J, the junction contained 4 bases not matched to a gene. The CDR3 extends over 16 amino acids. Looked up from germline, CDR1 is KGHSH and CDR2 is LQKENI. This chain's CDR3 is CASSPPGQGAWETQYF. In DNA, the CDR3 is TGTGCCAGCTCACCACCGGGACAGGGGGCATGGGAGACCCAGTACTTC.

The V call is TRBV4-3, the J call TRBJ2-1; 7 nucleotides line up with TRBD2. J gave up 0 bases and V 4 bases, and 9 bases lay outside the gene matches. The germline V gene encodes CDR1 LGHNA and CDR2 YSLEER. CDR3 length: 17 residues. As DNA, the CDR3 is TGCGCCAGCAGCCGAGGACCTAGCGGCAGCTCCTACAATGAGCAGTTCTTC. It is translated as CASSRGPSGSSYNEQFF.

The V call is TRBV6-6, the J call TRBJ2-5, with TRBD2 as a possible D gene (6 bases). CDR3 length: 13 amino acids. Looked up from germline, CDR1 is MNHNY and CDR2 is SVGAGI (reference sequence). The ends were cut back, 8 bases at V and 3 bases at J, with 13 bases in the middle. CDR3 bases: TGTGCCAGCCGCGGTAGCGGCAAAGAGACCCAGTACTTC. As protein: CASRGSGKETQYF.

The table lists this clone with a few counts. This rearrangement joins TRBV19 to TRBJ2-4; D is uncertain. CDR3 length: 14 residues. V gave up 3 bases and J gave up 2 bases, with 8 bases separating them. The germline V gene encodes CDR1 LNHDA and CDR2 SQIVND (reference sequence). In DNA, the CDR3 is TGTGCCAGTAGTATCGGGCAGTCCAAAAACATTCAGTACTTC. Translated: CASSIGQSKNIQYF.

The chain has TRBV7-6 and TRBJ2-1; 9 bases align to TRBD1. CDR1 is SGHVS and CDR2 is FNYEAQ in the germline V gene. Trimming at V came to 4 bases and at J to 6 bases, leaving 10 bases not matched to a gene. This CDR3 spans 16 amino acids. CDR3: CASSSLGQGSLNEQFF. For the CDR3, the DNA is TGTGCCAGCAGCTCACTAGGACAGGGGTCGCTCAATGAGCAGTTCTTC.